This T cell receptor (beta chain) was obtained from a study of T-cell reconstitution after alpha-beta-depleted transplantation in children. Germline CDR1 and CDR2: SGHTA and FQGNSA. V dropped 2 bases and J dropped 0 bases, with 14 bases sitting between them. The CDR3 extends over 16 amino acids. Using unique molecular identifiers, the investigators prepared the TCRbeta library. In TCRdb, the PCR reads were re-called with MiXCR into one record per CDR3 protein. The sample yields hundreds of thousands of distinct CDR3 sequences, approximately 10% seen once. The chain joins TRBV7-2 to TRBJ2-7, with D maybe TRBD1 (5 bases). The sequencing here drew on PBMCs from the stem cell graft donor, taken from the stem cell graft. This receptor was obtained from a human donor who donated a stem cell graft to a child with acute myeloid leukemia. The CDR3 DNA follows: TGTGCCAGCAGCTTACGGCGACAGCGCCCCTCCTACGAGCAGTACTTC. Protein product: CASSLRRQRPSYEQYF.